Here is one T cell receptor (beta chain) with its context. The Seattle site enrolled patients during active infection and followed them longitudinally. This record belongs to a study of blood T cell repertoires in COVID-19. About the research overall: Some COVID-19 samples were acute and others convalescent; all came from the United States, Italy and Spain. In each case, the material was cDNA or gDNA derived from T cells, B-cell-depleted T cells, or PBMCs.

Germline V gene lookup returns CDR1 SGHNT and CDR2 YYREEE (reference sequence). CDR3 length: 16 amino acids. V dropped 1 base and J dropped 8; count of bases not matched to a gene: 8. Here immunoSEQ multiplex PCR was the method, and the copy in TCRdb shows in-frame clones only, minus some. The repertoire holds 80,000 to 100,000 clones, 70% to 90% seen once, with 4% to 5% in the top ten. The origin of this receptor is a human donor with COVID-19, enrolled during active disease. The donor label of this sample is uncertain. Sequencing was done on a sample of peripheral blood. This chain joins TRBV5-4 and TRBJ2-1; 11 nucleotides agree with TRBD1. CDR3 nucleotides: TGTGCCAGCAGCTTGAGGACAGGGGGCGCAATCCATGAGCAGTTCTTC. It codes for CASSLRTGGAIHEQFF.